This record covers a single TCR beta chain. Compared with germline, one end of the junction differs, possibly owing to a read error. CDR3 length equals 13 residues. The germline CDR1 and CDR2 sequences are SEHNR and FQNEAQ (reference sequence). The template used for profiling TCR beta VDJ and CDR3 was genomic DNA. TCRdb analysed the reads with MiXCR anew, one entry per CDR3 protein. Of hundreds of thousands of distinct CDR3 sequences in the sample, around 82% were seen once. The data were taken from a study of CD8+CD57+ T cells in acquired aplastic anemia. Sequencing was done on patients that had shown CD8+CD57+ cell expansion by flow cytometry.

The clonotype was recovered from a human donor with aplastic anemia. This sequence joins TRBV7-9 and TRBJ1-5; TRBD1 might be the D (6 bases). Specimen: sorted CD4+, CD8+, or CD8+CD57+ T cells (not recorded which) from PBMCs. The CDR3 bases are TGCGCCAGCAGCCATACAGGGACTCACCGCGAGCATTTT. Translation gives CASSHTGTHREHF.